The clone carrying this T cell receptor (beta chain) was observed a few times. The antigen remains unidentified. The sample originates from a study of T cell repertoires in cytomegalovirus infection. Study-level information: Public TCR beta signature analysis indicated the presence of both CMV infection and matching HLA type. Study observations and caveats: HLA-C-restricted, CMV-specific TCR beta clonotypes were dominant ex vivo. Based on cumulative public TCR beta family frequency, carriers of CMV plus the relevant HLA were identified.

This CDR3 has 15 amino acids. Trimming took off 8 bases at V and 8 bases at J, with 21 bases between the two ends. The germline CDR1 and CDR2 sequences are SGHDN and FVKESK. TCRdb analysed the reads with MiXCR anew, one entry per CDR3 protein. The sample lists under 250,000 distinct CDR3 sequences; around an eighth were seen once. The TCR comes from a human donor in good health (CMV status not recorded). Some clones in this sample may be carry-over from other donors' samples. This chain links TRBV14 with TRBJ1-4; a possible D gene is TRBD1 (6 bases). Sequencing was carried out using PBMCs. DNA for the CDR3: TGTGCCAGCGGATCATCTAACAGGGCAGACGAAAAACTGTTTTTT. Translated, it gives CASGSSNRADEKLFF.